Listed below are T cell receptor beta chains from one sample, sequenced in a study of blood T cells in healthy people across ages. TCRdb independently ran MiXCR on the 5' RACE reads; one entry per CDR3 protein. The data show roughly 1.6 million distinct CDR3 sequences, 30% to 35% seen once. The sample was blood. Source of these receptors: a woman in her 30s in good health. The CDR3 runs from the conserved cysteine through the conserved F or W. Fields, in order: J gene, V gene, clone size, D gene, CDR3 protein, CDR3 DNA. A D gene is named only where the DNA matches it firmly. The size field is filled for only some rows; it gives once, few, many or a size class.

>TRBJ2-5|TRBV9|few|-
CASSARGIQETQYF
TGTGCCAGCAGCGCTAGGGGCATCCAAGAGACCCAGTACTTC
>TRBJ2-3|TRBV20-1|-|-
CSASFYVASTLTTDTQYF
TGCAGTGCTAGTTTTTACGTCGCGAGTACCCTTACCACAGATACGCAGTATTTT
>TRBJ1-2|TRBV20-1|many|-
CSAVAPVGYGYTF
TGCAGTGCTGTGGCCCCGGTGGGGTATGGCTACACCTTC
>TRBJ2-7|TRBV2|-|TRBD1
CASRRDSLSGQYF
TGTGCCAGCAGGAGGGACAGCCTATCGGGGCAGTACTTC
>TRBJ2-3|TRBV6-5|-|-
CASRSGGLTDTQYF
TGTGCCAGCAGAAGCGGCGGGTTAACAGATACGCAGTATTTT
>TRBJ2-1|TRBV19|once|TRBD2
CASSIGREEYTGTYNEQFF
TGTGCCAGTAGTATTGGGCGGGAGGAATACACCGGAACCTACAATGAGCAGTTCTTC
>TRBJ1-2|TRBV6-6|-|-
CASSLGRTSNYGYTF
TGTGCCAGCAGTCTGGGACGGACCTCGAACTATGGCTACACCTTC
>TRBJ1-3|TRBV14|once|TRBD1
CASSQETVRGQGSGNTIYF
TGTGCCAGTAGCCAAGAGACTGTCAGAGGACAGGGTTCTGGAAACACCATATATTTT
>TRBJ2-7|TRBV4-2|-|-
CASSQDLGGRSYEQYF
TGTGCCAGCAGCCAAGATCTCGGGGGGCGGTCCTACGAGCAGTACTTC
>TRBJ1-2|TRBV4-1|many|-
CASSRGSNYGYTF
TGCGCCAGCAGCCGGGGCAGTAACTATGGCTACACCTTC
>TRBJ2-3|TRBV10-3|-|TRBD2
CAISSGLAGGTDTQYF
TGTGCCATCAGTAGCGGACTAGCGGGAGGCACAGATACGCAGTATTTT
>TRBJ2-3|TRBV7-2|-|TRBD2
CASSPRLAGGLDTQYF
TGTGCCAGCAGCCCGAGACTAGCGGGAGGACTAGATACGCAGTATTTT
>TRBJ1-5|TRBV20-1|-|-
CSARDGWGLQQPQHF
TGCAGTGCTAGAGATGGGTGGGGGCTTCAACAGCCCCAGCATTTT
>TRBJ1-1|TRBV4-1|few|-
CASSPPWAGDEEAFF
TGCGCCAGCAGCCCCCCGTGGGCCGGCGACGAAGAAGCTTTCTTT
>TRBJ2-7|TRBV4-2|-|-
CASSQDIQSSYNEQYF
TGTGCCAGCAGCCAAGATATACAGAGCTCCTACAATGAGCAGTACTTC
>TRBJ1-2|TRBV30|-|-
CAWIGEGRYGYTF
TGTGCCTGGATAGGTGAAGGGCGCTATGGCTACACCTTC
>TRBJ1-2|TRBV12-3/TRBV12-4|-|-
CASSSQGSHDYTF
TGTGCCAGCAGTTCTCAGGGATCTCATGACTACACCTTC
>TRBJ2-7|TRBV5-1|-|TRBD2
CASSARGGSLTSYEQYF
TGCGCCAGCAGCGCCCGCGGCGGGAGTCTTACTTCCTACGAGCAGTACTTC